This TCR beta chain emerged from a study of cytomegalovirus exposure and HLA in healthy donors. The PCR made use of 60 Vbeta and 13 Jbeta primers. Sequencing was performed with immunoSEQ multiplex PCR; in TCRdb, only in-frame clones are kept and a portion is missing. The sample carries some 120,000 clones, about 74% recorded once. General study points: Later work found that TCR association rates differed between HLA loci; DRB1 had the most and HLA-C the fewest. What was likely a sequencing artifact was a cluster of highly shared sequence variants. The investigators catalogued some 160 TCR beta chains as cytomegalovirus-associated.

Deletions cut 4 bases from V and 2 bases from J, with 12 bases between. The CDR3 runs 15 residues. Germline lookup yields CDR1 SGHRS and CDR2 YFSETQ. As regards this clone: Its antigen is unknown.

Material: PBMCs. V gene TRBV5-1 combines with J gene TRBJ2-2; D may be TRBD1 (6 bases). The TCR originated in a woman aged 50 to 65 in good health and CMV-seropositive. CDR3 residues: CASSPGAPNTGELFF. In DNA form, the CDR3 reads TGCGCCAGCAGCCCAGGGGCCCCCAACACCGGGGAGCTGTTTTTT.